This T cell receptor (beta chain) was captured in a study of control samples from healthy donors and cancer patients (dated by TCRdb to about 2020). Comments on this clone: Its antigen is unknown. Base-call qualities are not available, and no considerably larger clone is one nucleotide away.

Library generation was performed with the immunoSEQ multiplex PCR assay. Sourced from immuneACCESS, this table was stored by TCRdb with only in-frame sequences that have V and J called. A share of the clones is absent; for the studies checked, an unresolved V gene accounts for under half, and the remainder has no known explanation. The sample profile shows around 130,000 clones; approximately 91% of them were found once. The ten largest account for about 3.4% of the sample. The CDR3 starts with the cysteine, ends with the phenylalanine, and has 13 residues. Just the 39-base CDR3 DNA is kept, in frame starting at base 1. V and J lose 3 bases and 7 bases, and a span of 9 bases separates them. Based on the germline V gene, the CDR1 and CDR2 sequences are MGHRA and YSYEKL.

The source material was blood. The chain links TRBV4-1 with TRBJ2-2; perhaps TRBD1 is the D gene, with 6 bases matching. The sequence came from a man between 50 and 59 years old in good health. In nucleotides, the sequence is TGCGCCAGCAGCCATCTCAGGGGCGGGGAGCTGTTTTTT. This yields the protein CASSHLRGGELFF.